Listed below are T cell receptor beta chains from one sample, sequenced in a study of shared clonotypes between healthy human individuals. Produced via immunoSEQ multiplex PCR; TCRdb's table is partial and in-frame only. There are about 2,200,000 clones in the sample; about 93% occur only once, and more than 1.5% lies in the top ten. The sequencing input was naive CD8+ T cells from PBMCs. All receptors come from a man aged 18 to 29 in good health. Some clones in this sample may be carry-over from other donors' samples. Each CDR3 is given with its conserved first and last residue. The order of the fields is D gene, clone size, V gene, J gene, CDR3 protein, CDR3 DNA. A D gene is named only where the DNA matches it firmly. Part of the rows lack a size; the others show once, few, many or a class for expanded clones.

D gene: .
clone size: .
V gene: TRBV6-6
J gene: TRBJ1-1
CDR3 protein: CASSDLTGLNTEAFF
CDR3 DNA: TGTGCCAGCAGTGACCTCACAGGGCTTAACACTGAAGCTTTCTTT

D gene: .
clone size: .
V gene: TRBV30
J gene: TRBJ2-6
CDR3 protein: CAWSVGPSGANVLTF
CDR3 DNA: TGTGCCTGGAGTGTAGGCCCCTCTGGGGCCAACGTCCTGACTTTC

D gene: TRBD2
clone size: .
V gene: TRBV7-6
J gene: TRBJ2-7
CDR3 protein: CASSLISREAQQYF
CDR3 DNA: TGTGCCAGCAGCTTAATCTCGCGGGAGGCTCAGCAGTACTTC

D gene: .
clone size: .
V gene: TRBV27
J gene: TRBJ1-4
CDR3 protein: CASSPRGTNEKLFF
CDR3 DNA: TGTGCCAGCAGTCCCCGCGGGACTAATGAAAAACTGTTTTTT

D gene: TRBD1
clone size: .
V gene: TRBV5-5
J gene: TRBJ1-1
CDR3 protein: CASSTNRGVNTEAFF
CDR3 DNA: TGTGCCAGCAGCACCAACAGGGGGGTGAACACTGAAGCTTTCTTT

D gene: .
clone size: .
V gene: TRBV9
J gene: TRBJ2-1
CDR3 protein: CASSVDFTGGNEQFF
CDR3 DNA: TGTGCCAGCAGCGTGGACTTCACGGGCGGCAATGAGCAGTTCTTC

D gene: TRBD1
clone size: .
V gene: TRBV6-1
J gene: TRBJ1-5
CDR3 protein: CASRDRETGQPQHF
CDR3 DNA: TGTGCCAGCAGGGACAGGGAAACGGGTCAGCCCCAGCATTTT

D gene: TRBD2
clone size: .
V gene: TRBV28
J gene: TRBJ2-1
CDR3 protein: CASSLYGTSGYNEQFF
CDR3 DNA: TGTGCCAGCAGTTTATACGGGACTAGCGGCTACAATGAGCAGTTCTTC

D gene: .
clone size: .
V gene: TRBV27
J gene: TRBJ2-7
CDR3 protein: CASRISSAYEQYF
CDR3 DNA: TGTGCCAGCAGAATAAGTTCGGCCTACGAGCAGTACTTC

D gene: .
clone size: .
V gene: TRBV4-2
J gene: TRBJ2-1
CDR3 protein: CASSQDVEGGIEQFF
CDR3 DNA: TGTGCCAGCAGCCAAGATGTTGAGGGGGGAATAGAGCAGTTCTTC

D gene: TRBD2
clone size: .
V gene: TRBV7-3
J gene: TRBJ2-1
CDR3 protein: CASSPDAGGSYNEQFF
CDR3 DNA: TGTGCCAGCAGCCCCGATGCGGGAGGGTCCTACAATGAGCAGTTCTTC

D gene: TRBD1
clone size: .
V gene: TRBV28
J gene: TRBJ2-7
CDR3 protein: CASAEPRDRDYEQYF
CDR3 DNA: TGTGCCAGCGCCGAACCCCGGGACAGGGACTACGAGCAGTACTTC

D gene: .
clone size: once
V gene: TRBV28
J gene: TRBJ1-1
CDR3 protein: CASSFGGGTEAFF
CDR3 DNA: TGTGCCAGCAGTTTCGGGGGTGGCACTGAAGCTTTCTTT

D gene: TRBD2
clone size: .
V gene: TRBV27
J gene: TRBJ2-7
CDR3 protein: CASGPSGSYEQYF
CDR3 DNA: TGTGCCAGCGGCCCTAGCGGGTCCTACGAGCAGTACTTC

D gene: TRBD2
clone size: .
V gene: TRBV28
J gene: TRBJ2-2
CDR3 protein: CASSIGTSAWTTGELFF
CDR3 DNA: TGTGCCAGCAGCATTGGGACTAGCGCCTGGACCACCGGGGAGCTGTTTTTT

D gene: TRBD1
clone size: .
V gene: TRBV29-1
J gene: TRBJ2-7
CDR3 protein: CSAGDSHLRYEQYF
CDR3 DNA: TGCAGCGCTGGGGACAGCCACCTGAGATACGAGCAGTACTTC

D gene: TRBD2
clone size: .
V gene: TRBV25-1
J gene: TRBJ2-7
CDR3 protein: CASSEGLAGNEQYF
CDR3 DNA: TGTGCCAGCAGTGAGGGACTAGCGGGAAACGAGCAGTACTTC

D gene: .
clone size: .
V gene: TRBV4-1
J gene: TRBJ2-7
CDR3 protein: CASRGTLDYEQYF
CDR3 DNA: TGCGCCAGCCGCGGGACACTAGACTACGAGCAGTACTTC

D gene: .
clone size: .
V gene: TRBV19
J gene: TRBJ1-1
CDR3 protein: CASTMTGGNTEAFF
CDR3 DNA: TGTGCCAGTACGATGACCGGAGGAAACACTGAAGCTTTCTTT

D gene: .
clone size: .
V gene: TRBV13
J gene: TRBJ1-4
CDR3 protein: CASSPYSTGTTGEKLFF
CDR3 DNA: TGTGCCAGCAGCCCCTACTCTACCGGGACCACGGGTGAAAAACTGTTTTTT

D gene: .
clone size: .
V gene: TRBV6-1
J gene: TRBJ1-5
CDR3 protein: CASRQEDNQPQHF
CDR3 DNA: TGTGCCAGCAGACAGGAAGACAATCAGCCCCAGCATTTT

D gene: .
clone size: .
V gene: TRBV10-3
J gene: TRBJ1-5
CDR3 protein: CAISESVVMRRGGHQPQHF
CDR3 DNA: TGTGCCATCAGTGAGTCTGTGGTTATGCGTCGGGGGGGACATCAGCCCCAGCATTTT

D gene: TRBD1
clone size: .
V gene: TRBV11-3
J gene: TRBJ2-3
CDR3 protein: CASSARGQGAVTDTQYF
CDR3 DNA: TGTGCCAGCAGCGCCCGAGGACAGGGGGCCGTTACAGATACGCAGTATTTT

D gene: .
clone size: .
V gene: TRBV4-1
J gene: TRBJ2-7
CDR3 protein: CASSQSAGQTSYEQYF
CDR3 DNA: TGCGCCAGCAGCCAGAGTGCGGGACAGACCTCCTACGAGCAGTACTTC

D gene: TRBD2
clone size: .
V gene: TRBV28
J gene: TRBJ2-1
CDR3 protein: CASSTRGAGGPGEQFF
CDR3 DNA: TGTGCCAGCAGTACCCGGGGAGCGGGAGGTCCGGGCGAGCAGTTCTTC

D gene: .
clone size: .
V gene: TRBV10-2
J gene: TRBJ2-1
CDR3 protein: CATTGGTVNEQFF
CDR3 DNA: TGCGCCACCACTGGGGGGACGGTTAATGAGCAGTTCTTC

D gene: .
clone size: few
V gene: TRBV5-1
J gene: TRBJ1-1
CDR3 protein: CASSLEGVEAFF
CDR3 DNA: TGCGCCAGCAGCTTGGAGGGGGTTGAAGCTTTCTTT

D gene: .
clone size: .
V gene: TRBV1
J gene: TRBJ2-1
CDR3 protein: CTSSGTGNEQFF
CDR3 DNA: TGCACCAGCAGCGGGACAGGGAATGAGCAGTTCTTC

D gene: TRBD1
clone size: .
V gene: TRBV13
J gene: TRBJ1-2
CDR3 protein: CASSTLTGKGYTF
CDR3 DNA: TGTGCCAGCAGCACCTTGACAGGGAAAGGCTACACCTTC

D gene: .
clone size: .
V gene: TRBV27
J gene: TRBJ2-5
CDR3 protein: CASSLSRRGARETQYF
CDR3 DNA: TGTGCCAGCAGTTTATCGAGGAGGGGCGCGCGGGAGACCCAGTACTTC

D gene: .
clone size: few
V gene: TRBV27
J gene: TRBJ2-2
CDR3 protein: CASSLAGELFF
CDR3 DNA: TGTGCCAGCAGTTTGGCCGGGGAGCTGTTTTTT

D gene: .
clone size: once
V gene: TRBV27
J gene: TRBJ2-7
CDR3 protein: CASSLGGSYEQYF
CDR3 DNA: TGTGCCAGCAGTTTGGGGGGATCCTACGAGCAGTACTTC

D gene: TRBD1
clone size: .
V gene: TRBV5-1
J gene: TRBJ2-7
CDR3 protein: CASSLARTGAYEQYF
CDR3 DNA: TGCGCCAGCAGCCTGGCGAGGACAGGGGCCTACGAGCAGTACTTC

D gene: TRBD1
clone size: once
V gene: TRBV7-3
J gene: TRBJ1-3
CDR3 protein: CASSQDRGSGNTIYF
CDR3 DNA: TGTGCCAGCAGCCAAGACAGGGGCTCTGGAAACACCATATATTTT

D gene: .
clone size: few
V gene: TRBV19
J gene: TRBJ1-2
CDR3 protein: CASSIISGIAF
CDR3 DNA: TGTGCCAGTAGTATCATTTCGGGGATTGCCTTC

D gene: .
clone size: .
V gene: TRBV7-8
J gene: TRBJ2-7
CDR3 protein: CASSYRSSYEQYF
CDR3 DNA: TGTGCCAGCAGCTACAGGAGCTCCTACGAGCAGTACTTC

D gene: TRBD1
clone size: .
V gene: TRBV6-1
J gene: TRBJ2-7
CDR3 protein: CASRGQGPYEQYF
CDR3 DNA: TGTGCCAGCAGAGGACAGGGCCCCTACGAGCAGTACTTC

D gene: TRBD1
clone size: .
V gene: TRBV5-6
J gene: TRBJ2-1
CDR3 protein: CASSLEYRGQFF
CDR3 DNA: TGTGCCAGCAGCTTGGAATACAGGGGTCAGTTCTTC

D gene: TRBD1
clone size: .
V gene: TRBV15
J gene: TRBJ2-3
CDR3 protein: CATSRGGPGGTADTQYF
CDR3 DNA: TGTGCCACCAGCAGAGGGGGCCCGGGTGGGACAGCGGATACGCAGTATTTT

D gene: TRBD2
clone size: once
V gene: TRBV5-6
J gene: TRBJ2-1
CDR3 protein: CASSLMTGGSYNEQFF
CDR3 DNA: TGTGCCAGCAGCTTGATGACGGGAGGCTCCTACAATGAGCAGTTCTTC

D gene: TRBD1
clone size: .
V gene: TRBV19
J gene: TRBJ1-1
CDR3 protein: CASSTRGTGLGTEAFF
CDR3 DNA: TGTGCCAGTAGTACCAGAGGGACAGGTCTAGGCACTGAAGCTTTCTTT

D gene: .
clone size: .
V gene: TRBV11-2
J gene: TRBJ1-1
CDR3 protein: CASSLTLWNTEAFF
CDR3 DNA: TGTGCCAGCAGCTTAACTCTATGGAACACTGAAGCTTTCTTT

D gene: .
clone size: .
V gene: TRBV6-1
J gene: TRBJ2-7
CDR3 protein: CASSRGTTYEQYF
CDR3 DNA: TGTGCCAGCAGTCGTGGGACAACTTACGAGCAGTACTTC

D gene: .
clone size: .
V gene: TRBV30
J gene: TRBJ2-3
CDR3 protein: CAWNEGPGQYF
CDR3 DNA: TGTGCCTGGAACGAGGGCCCAGGGCAGTATTTT

D gene: TRBD2
clone size: .
V gene: TRBV7-2
J gene: TRBJ2-1
CDR3 protein: CASSLGIRGLAGGYEQFF
CDR3 DNA: TGTGCCAGCAGCTTAGGGATTAGAGGACTAGCGGGAGGGTATGAGCAGTTCTTC

D gene: TRBD1
clone size: .
V gene: TRBV13
J gene: TRBJ2-3
CDR3 protein: CASSGFLSTGLTDTQYF
CDR3 DNA: TGTGCCAGCAGCGGATTCCTTTCGACAGGGCTCACAGATACGCAGTATTTT

D gene: TRBD1
clone size: .
V gene: TRBV7-6
J gene: TRBJ1-1
CDR3 protein: CASSYPDRGGTEAFF
CDR3 DNA: TGTGCCAGCAGCTACCCGGACAGGGGGGGAACTGAAGCTTTCTTT

D gene: .
clone size: .
V gene: TRBV4-3
J gene: TRBJ2-2
CDR3 protein: CASSQDQDIYTGELFF
CDR3 DNA: TGCGCCAGCAGCCAAGATCAAGACATCTACACCGGGGAGCTGTTTTTT

D gene: .
clone size: .
V gene: TRBV6-5
J gene: TRBJ2-5
CDR3 protein: CASSYGQFRQTQYF
CDR3 DNA: TGTGCCAGCAGCTATGGACAGTTTCGACAGACCCAGTACTTC

D gene: .
clone size: .
V gene: TRBV7-8
J gene: TRBJ2-4
CDR3 protein: CASSFTPRDPKNIQYF
CDR3 DNA: TGTGCCAGCAGCTTCACGCCCCGGGACCCCAAAAACATTCAGTACTTC

D gene: .
clone size: .
V gene: TRBV14
J gene: TRBJ1-1
CDR3 protein: CASSQDWGGNTEAFF
CDR3 DNA: TGTGCCAGCAGCCAAGATTGGGGGGGTAACACTGAAGCTTTCTTT

D gene: TRBD2
clone size: once
V gene: TRBV4-1
J gene: TRBJ2-5
CDR3 protein: CASSQEEASGQETQYF
CDR3 DNA: TGCGCCAGCAGCCAAGAAGAGGCTAGCGGGCAAGAGACCCAGTACTTC